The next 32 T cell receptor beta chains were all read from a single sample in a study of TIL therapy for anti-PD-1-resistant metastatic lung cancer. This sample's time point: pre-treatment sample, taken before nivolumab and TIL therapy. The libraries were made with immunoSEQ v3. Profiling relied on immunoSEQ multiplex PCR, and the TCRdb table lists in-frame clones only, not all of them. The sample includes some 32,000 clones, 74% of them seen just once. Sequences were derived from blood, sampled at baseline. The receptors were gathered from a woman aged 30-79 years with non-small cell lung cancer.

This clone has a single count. The CDR3 is CSGLRGTDTQYF. CDR3 bases: TGCAGCGGCCTACGGGGCACAGATACGCAGTATTTT. The chain employs TRBV29-1 and TRBJ2-3; D gene ambiguous. The CDR3 is made up of 12 amino acids. Per germline, CDR1 SQVTM and CDR2 ANQGSEA. V was pared by 7 bases and J by 1 base, with 9 bases between.

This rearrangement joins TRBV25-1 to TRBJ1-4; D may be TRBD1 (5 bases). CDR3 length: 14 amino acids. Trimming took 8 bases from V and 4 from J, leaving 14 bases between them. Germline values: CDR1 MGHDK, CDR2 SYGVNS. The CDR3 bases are TGTGCCAGCGAAAACGGGGACTATAATGAAAAACTGTTTTTT. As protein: CASENGDYNEKLFF.

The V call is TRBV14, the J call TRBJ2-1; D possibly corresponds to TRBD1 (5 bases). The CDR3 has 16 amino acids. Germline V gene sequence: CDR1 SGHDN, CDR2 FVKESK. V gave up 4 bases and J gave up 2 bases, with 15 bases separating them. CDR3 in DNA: TGTGCCAGCAGCCCCCTGGGGCTCTCTACCTACAATGAGCAGTTCTTC. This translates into CASSPLGLSTYNEQFF. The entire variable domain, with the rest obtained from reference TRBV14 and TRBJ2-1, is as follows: EAGVTQFPSHSVIEKGQTVTLRCDPISGHDNLYWYRRVMGKEIKFLLHFVKESKQDESGMPNNRFLAERTGGTYSTLKVQPAELEDSGVYFCASSPLGLSTYNEQFFGPGTRLTVL.

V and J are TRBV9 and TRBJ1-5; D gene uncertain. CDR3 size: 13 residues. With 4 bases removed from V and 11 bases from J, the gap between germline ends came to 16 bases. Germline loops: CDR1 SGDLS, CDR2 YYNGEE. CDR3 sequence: CASSLGPLSSQHF. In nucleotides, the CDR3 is TGTGCCAGCAGCTTGGGCCCTCTATCGTCCCAGCATTTT.

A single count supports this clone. CDR3 sequence: CASSFLGTGADRELFF. CDR3 nucleotide sequence: TGTGCCAGCAGTTTTCTGGGGACAGGGGCCGACCGGGAGCTGTTTTTT. The J gene is TRBJ2-2, the V gene TRBV27; 10 bases map to TRBD1. From germline, CDR1 is MNHEY and CDR2 SMNVEV (reference sequence). The length of the CDR3 is 16 residues. The J segment lost 9 bases and the V segment lost 3 bases, leaving 10 bases of the junction unmatched.

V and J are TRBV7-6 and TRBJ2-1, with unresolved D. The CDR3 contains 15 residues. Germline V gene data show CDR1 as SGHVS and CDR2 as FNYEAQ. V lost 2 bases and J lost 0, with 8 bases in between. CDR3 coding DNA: TGTGCCAGCAGCTTAACTTCGGTCTCCTACAATGAGCAGTTCTTC. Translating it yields CASSLTSVSYNEQFF.

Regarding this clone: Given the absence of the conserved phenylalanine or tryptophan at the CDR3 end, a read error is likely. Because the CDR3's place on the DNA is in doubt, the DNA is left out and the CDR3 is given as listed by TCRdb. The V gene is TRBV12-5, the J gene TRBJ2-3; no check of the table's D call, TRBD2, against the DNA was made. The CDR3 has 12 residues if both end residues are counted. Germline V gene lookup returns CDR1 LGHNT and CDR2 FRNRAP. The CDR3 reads CASGLTGLAGDD.

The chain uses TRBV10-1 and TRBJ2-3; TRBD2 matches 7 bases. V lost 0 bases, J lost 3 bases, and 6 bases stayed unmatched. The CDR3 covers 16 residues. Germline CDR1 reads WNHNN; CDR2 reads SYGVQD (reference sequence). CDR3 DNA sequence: TGCGCCAGCAGTGAGTCGACGGGAGGAGGGACAGATACGCAGTATTTT. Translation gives CASSESTGGGTDTQYF.

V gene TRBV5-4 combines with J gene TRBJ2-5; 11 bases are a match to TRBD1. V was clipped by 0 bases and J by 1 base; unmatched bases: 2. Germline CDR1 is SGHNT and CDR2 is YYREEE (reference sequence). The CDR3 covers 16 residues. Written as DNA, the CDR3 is TGTGCCAGCAGCTTGGCCGGGACAGGGGGCCAAGAGACCCAGTACTTC. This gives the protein CASSLAGTGGQETQYF. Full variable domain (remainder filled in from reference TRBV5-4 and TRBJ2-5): ETGVTQSPTHLIKTRGQQVTLRCSSQSGHNTVSWYQQALGQGPQFIFQYYREEENGRGNFPPRFSGLQFPNYSSELNVNALELDDSALYLCASSLAGTGGQETQYFGPGTRLLVL.

The CDR3 DNA sequence: TGCGCCAGCAGCCAAGATCGGGGGGTTGATGATGAAACAGATACGCAGTATTTT. Translated: CASSQDRGVDDETDTQYF. The gene calls are TRBV4-1 and TRBJ2-3, with TRBD2 matching over 7 bases. V shed 0 bases, J shed 3 bases, and the junction held 12 bases outside the gene matches. CDR3 size: 18 residues. The germline gives CDR1 MGHRA, CDR2 YSYEKL.

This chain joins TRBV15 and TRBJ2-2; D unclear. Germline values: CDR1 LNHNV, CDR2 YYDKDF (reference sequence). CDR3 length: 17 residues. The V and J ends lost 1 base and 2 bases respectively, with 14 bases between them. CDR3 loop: CATSRGVSQRNTGELFF. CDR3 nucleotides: TGTGCCACCAGCAGAGGTGTGTCCCAACGTAACACCGGGGAGCTGTTTTTT. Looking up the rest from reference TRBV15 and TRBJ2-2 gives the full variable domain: DAMVIQNPRYQVTQFGKPVTLSCSQTLNHNVMYWYQQKSSQAPKLLFHYYDKDFNNEADTPDNFQSRRPNTSFCFLDIRSPGLGDTAMYLCATSRGVSQRNTGELFFGEGSRLTVL.

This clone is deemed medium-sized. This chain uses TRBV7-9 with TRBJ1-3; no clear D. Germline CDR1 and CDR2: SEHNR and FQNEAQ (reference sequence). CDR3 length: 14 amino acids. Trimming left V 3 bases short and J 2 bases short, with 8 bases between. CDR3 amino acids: CASSFPLTGNTIYF. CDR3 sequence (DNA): TGTGCCAGCAGCTTCCCGCTTACTGGAAACACCATATATTTT.

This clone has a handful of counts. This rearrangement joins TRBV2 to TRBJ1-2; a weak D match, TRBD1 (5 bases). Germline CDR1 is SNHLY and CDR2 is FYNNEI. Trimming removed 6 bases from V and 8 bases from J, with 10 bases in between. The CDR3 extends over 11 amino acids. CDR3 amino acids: CASRQGSGYTF. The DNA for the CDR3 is TGTGCCAGCAGGCAGGGTAGCGGCTACACCTTC.

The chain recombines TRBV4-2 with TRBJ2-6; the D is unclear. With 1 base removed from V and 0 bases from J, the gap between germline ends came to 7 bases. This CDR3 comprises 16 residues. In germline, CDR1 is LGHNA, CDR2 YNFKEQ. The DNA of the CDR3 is TGTGCCAGCAGCCAAGTATCGAGCTCTGGGGCCAACGTCCTGACTTTC. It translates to CASSQVSSSGANVLTF.

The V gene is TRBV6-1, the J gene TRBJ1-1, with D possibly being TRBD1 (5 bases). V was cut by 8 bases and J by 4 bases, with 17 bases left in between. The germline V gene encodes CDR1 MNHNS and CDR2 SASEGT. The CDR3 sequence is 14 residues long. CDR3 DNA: TGTGCCAGCCTCTGGGGGGTTTTGAGCACTGAAGCTTTCTTT. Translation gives CASLWGVLSTEAFF.

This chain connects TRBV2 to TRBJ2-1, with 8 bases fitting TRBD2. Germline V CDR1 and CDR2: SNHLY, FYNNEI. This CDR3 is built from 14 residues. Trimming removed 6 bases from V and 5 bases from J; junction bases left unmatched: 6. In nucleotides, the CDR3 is TGTGCCAGCAGGATAGCGGGGTTCAACAATGAGCAGTTCTTC. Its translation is CASRIAGFNNEQFF.

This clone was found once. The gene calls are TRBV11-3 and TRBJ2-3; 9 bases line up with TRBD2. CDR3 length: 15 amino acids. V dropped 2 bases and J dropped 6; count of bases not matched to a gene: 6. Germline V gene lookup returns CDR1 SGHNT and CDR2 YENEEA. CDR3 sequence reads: CASSLRGRAGDTQYF. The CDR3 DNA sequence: TGTGCCAGCAGCTTACGCGGGAGGGCCGGGGATACGCAGTATTTT.

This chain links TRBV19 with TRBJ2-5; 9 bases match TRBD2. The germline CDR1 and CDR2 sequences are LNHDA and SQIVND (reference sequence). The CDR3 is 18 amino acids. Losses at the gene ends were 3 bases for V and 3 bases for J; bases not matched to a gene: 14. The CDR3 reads CASSITPGLAPGEETQYF. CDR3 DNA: TGTGCCAGTAGTATTACCCCCGGACTAGCGCCAGGGGAAGAGACCCAGTACTTC.

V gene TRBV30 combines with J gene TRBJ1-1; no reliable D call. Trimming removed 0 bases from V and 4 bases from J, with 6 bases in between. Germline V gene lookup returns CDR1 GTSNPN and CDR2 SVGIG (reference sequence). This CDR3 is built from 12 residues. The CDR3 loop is CAWSVVSTEAFF. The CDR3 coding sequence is TGTGCCTGGAGTGTCGTGAGCACTGAAGCTTTCTTT.

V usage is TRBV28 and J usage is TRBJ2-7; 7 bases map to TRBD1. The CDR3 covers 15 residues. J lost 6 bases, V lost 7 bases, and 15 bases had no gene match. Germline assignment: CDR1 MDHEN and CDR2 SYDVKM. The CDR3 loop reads CASTEPGRGFGEQYF. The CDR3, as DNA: TGTGCCAGCACTGAACCGGGCAGGGGGTTTGGCGAGCAGTACTTC.

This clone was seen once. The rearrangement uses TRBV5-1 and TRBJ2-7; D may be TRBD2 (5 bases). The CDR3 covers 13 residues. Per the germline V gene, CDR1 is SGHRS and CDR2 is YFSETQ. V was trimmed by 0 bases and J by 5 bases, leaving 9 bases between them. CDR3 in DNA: TGCGCCAGCAGCTTGGAAACTAGGAACGAGCAGTACTTC. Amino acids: CASSLETRNEQYF.

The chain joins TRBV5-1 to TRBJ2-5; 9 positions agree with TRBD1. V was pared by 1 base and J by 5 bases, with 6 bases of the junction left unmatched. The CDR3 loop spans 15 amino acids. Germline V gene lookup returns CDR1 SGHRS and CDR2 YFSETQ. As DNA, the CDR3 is TGCGCCAGCAGCTTGCAACAGGGGGCGCCGGAGACCCAGTACTTC. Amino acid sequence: CASSLQQGAPETQYF.

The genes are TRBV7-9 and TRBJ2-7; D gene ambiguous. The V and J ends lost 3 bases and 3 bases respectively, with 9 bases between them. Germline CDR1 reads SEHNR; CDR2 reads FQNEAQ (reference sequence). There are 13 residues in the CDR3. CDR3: CASSFLQSYEQYF. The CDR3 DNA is TGTGCCAGCAGCTTCTTACAGAGCTACGAGCAGTACTTC. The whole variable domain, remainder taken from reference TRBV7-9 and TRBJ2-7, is DTGVSQNPRHKITKRGQNVTFRCDPISEHNRLYWYRQTLGQGPEFLTYFQNEAQLEKSRLLSDRFSAERPKGSFSTLEIQRTEQGDSAMYLCASSFLQSYEQYFGPGTRLTVT.

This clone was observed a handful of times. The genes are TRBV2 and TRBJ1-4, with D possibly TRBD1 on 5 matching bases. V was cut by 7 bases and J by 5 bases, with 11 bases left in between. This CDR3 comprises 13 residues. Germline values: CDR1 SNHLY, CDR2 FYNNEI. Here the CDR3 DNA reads TGTGCCAGCATGGAGGGGAGGAATGAAAAACTGTTTTTT. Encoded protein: CASMEGRNEKLFF.

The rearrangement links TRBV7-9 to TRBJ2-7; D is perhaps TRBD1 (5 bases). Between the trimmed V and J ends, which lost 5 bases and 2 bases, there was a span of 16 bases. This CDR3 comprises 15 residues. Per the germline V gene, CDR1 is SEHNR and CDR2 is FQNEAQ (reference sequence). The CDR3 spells CASSPSQGITYEQYF. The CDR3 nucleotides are TGTGCCAGCAGCCCCTCTCAGGGTATCACCTACGAGCAGTACTTC. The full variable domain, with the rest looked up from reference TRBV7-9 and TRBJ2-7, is DTGVSQNPRHKITKRGQNVTFRCDPISEHNRLYWYRQTLGQGPEFLTYFQNEAQLEKSRLLSDRFSAERPKGSFSTLEIQRTEQGDSAMYLCASSPSQGITYEQYFGPGTRLTVT.

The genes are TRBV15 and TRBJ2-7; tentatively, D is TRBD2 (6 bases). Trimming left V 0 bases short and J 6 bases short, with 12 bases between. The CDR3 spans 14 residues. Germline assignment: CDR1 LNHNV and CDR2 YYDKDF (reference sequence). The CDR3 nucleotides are TGTGCCACCAGCAGAGATCCGGAGGGTGGCGAGCAGTACTTC. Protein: CATSRDPEGGEQYF.

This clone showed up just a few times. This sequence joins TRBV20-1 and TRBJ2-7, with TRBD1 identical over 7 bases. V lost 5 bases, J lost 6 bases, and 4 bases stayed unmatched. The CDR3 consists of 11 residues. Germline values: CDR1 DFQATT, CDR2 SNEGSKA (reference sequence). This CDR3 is CSAGQAAEQYF. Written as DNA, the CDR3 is TGCAGTGCTGGACAGGCGGCCGAGCAGTACTTC.

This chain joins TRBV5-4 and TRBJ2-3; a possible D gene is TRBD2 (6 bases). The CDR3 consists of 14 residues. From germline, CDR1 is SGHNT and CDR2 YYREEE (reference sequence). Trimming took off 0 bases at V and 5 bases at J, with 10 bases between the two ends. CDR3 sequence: CASSLAVGGDTQYF. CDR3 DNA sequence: TGTGCCAGCAGCTTGGCCGTGGGAGGAGATACGCAGTATTTT. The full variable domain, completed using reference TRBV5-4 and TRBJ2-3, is ETGVTQSPTHLIKTRGQQVTLRCSSQSGHNTVSWYQQALGQGPQFIFQYYREEENGRGNFPPRFSGLQFPNYSSELNVNALELDDSALYLCASSLAVGGDTQYFGPGTRLTVL.

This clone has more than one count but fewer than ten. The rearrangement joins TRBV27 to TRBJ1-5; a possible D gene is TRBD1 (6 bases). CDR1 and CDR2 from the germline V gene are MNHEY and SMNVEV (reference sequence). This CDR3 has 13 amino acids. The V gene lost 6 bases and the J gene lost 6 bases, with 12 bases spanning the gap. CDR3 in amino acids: CASSLEGVQPQHF. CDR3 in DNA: TGTGCCAGCAGCCTAGAGGGGGTTCAGCCCCAGCATTTT.

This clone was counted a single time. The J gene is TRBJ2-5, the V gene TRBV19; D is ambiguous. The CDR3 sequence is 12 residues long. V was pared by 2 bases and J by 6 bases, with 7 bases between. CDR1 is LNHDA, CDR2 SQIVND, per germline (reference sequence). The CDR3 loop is CASSIPGQTQYF. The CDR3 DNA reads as TGTGCCAGTAGTATACCGGGTCAGACCCAGTACTTC.

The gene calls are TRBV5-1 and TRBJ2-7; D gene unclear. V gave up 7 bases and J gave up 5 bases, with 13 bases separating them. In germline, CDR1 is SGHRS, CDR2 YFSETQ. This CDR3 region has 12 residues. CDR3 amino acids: CASSVGYHEQYF. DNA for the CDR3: TGCGCCAGCTCTGTGGGGTACCACGAGCAGTACTTC.

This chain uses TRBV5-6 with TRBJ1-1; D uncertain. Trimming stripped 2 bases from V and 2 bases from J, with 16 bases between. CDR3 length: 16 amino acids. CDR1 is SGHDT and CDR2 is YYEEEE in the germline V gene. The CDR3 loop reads CASSFGKGFTNTEAFF. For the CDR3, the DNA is TGTGCCAGCAGCTTTGGGAAAGGATTTACCAACACTGAAGCTTTCTTT.